This T cell receptor beta chain originates from a study of cytomegalovirus exposure and HLA in healthy donors. General observations from the study: Excluded were some V segments that proved indistinguishable, including TRBV6-2 and TRBV6-3. Within an earlier analysis, most TCR beta V segments proved productive either about 87% or about 30% of the time. Later genetic work tied a missense DCLRE1C variant to beta-chain V and J trimming.

It was with 60 Vbeta and 13 Jbeta primers that the PCR ran. The table came from immunoSEQ multiplex PCR; TCRdb's copy has only in-frame clones and leaves some out. The specimen's table records 80,000 to 95,000 clones. CDR3 length: 18 amino acids. Trimming at V came to 4 bases and at J to 6 bases, leaving 18 bases not matched to a gene. Germline V lookup: CDR1 SEHNR, CDR2 FQNEAQ (reference sequence). With respect to this clone: What it recognizes is unknown.

Material for sequencing was PBMCs. The sequence came from a man in his forties or fifties in good health and CMV-seropositive. The chain uses TRBV7-9 and TRBJ2-5; TRBD2 aligns across 9 bases. CDR3 region: CASSSTRLAGDTSQTQYF. The CDR3 DNA sequence: TGTGCCAGCAGCTCGACTCGTTTAGCGGGAGACACGTCTCAGACCCAGTACTTC.